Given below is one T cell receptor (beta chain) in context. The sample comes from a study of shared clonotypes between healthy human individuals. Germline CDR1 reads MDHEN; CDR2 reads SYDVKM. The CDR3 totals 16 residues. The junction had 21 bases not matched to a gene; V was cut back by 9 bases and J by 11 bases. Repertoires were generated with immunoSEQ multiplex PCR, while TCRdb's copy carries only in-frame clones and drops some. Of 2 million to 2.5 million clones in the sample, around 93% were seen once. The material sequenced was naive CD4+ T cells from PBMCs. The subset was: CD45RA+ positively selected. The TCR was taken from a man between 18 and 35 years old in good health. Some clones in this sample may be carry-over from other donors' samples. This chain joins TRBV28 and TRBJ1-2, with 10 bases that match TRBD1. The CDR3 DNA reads TGTGCCAGTCGACCTTCATCCGGGACAGGGGACCCTAGGTACACCTTC. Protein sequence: CASRPSSGTGDPRYTF.